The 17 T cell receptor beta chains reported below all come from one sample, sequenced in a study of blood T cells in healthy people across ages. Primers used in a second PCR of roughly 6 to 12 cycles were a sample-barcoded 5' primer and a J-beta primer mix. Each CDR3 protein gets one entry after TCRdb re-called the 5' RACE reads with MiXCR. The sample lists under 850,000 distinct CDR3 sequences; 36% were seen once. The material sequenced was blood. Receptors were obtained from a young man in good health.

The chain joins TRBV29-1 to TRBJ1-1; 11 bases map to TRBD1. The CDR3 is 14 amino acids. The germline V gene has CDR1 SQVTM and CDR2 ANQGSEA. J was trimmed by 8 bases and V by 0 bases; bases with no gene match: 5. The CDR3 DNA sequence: TGCAGCGTTGAAGAGGCGGACAGGGGGCCAGAAGCTTTCTTT. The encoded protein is CSVEEADRGPEAFF.

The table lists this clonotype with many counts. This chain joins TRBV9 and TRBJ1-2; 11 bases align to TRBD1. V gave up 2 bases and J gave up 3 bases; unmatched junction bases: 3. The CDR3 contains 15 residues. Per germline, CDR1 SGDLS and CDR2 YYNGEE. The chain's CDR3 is CASSVRGQGDYGYTF. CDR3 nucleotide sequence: TGTGCCAGCAGCGTTCGGGGACAGGGGGACTATGGCTACACCTTC.

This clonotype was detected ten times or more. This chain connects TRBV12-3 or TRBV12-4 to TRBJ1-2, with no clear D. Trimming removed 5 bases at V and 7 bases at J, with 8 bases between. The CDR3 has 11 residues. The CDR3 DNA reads TGTGCCAGCAGTCCGTCGACTGGCTACACCTTC. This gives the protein CASSPSTGYTF.

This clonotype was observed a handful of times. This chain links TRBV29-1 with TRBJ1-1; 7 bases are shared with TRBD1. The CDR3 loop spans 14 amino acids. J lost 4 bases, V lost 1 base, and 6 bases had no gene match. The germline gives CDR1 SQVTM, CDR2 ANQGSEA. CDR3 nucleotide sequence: TGCAGCGTTGAAGCCACAGGGGTTGGCACTGAAGCTTTCTTT. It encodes CSVEATGVGTEAFF.

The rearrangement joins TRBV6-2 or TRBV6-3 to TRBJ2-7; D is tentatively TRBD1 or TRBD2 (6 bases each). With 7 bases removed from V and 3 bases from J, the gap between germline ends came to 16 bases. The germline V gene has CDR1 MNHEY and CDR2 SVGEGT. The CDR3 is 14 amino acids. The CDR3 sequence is CASTQRRGDYEQYF. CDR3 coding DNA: TGTGCCAGCACCCAGAGAAGGGGGGACTACGAGCAGTACTTC.

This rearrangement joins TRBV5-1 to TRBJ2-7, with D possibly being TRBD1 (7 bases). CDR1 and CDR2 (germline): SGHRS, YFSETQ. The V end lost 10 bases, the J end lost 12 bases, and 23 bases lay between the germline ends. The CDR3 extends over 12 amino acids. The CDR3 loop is CAGHRGEGGTYF. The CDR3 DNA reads TGCGCCGGACACAGGGGAGAGGGAGGCACGTACTTC.

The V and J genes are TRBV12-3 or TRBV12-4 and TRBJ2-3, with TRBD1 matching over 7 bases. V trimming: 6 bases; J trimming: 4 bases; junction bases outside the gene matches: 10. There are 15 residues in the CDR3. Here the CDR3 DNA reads TGTGCCAGCAGGATCGACAGGGTATACCCAGATACGCAGTATTTT. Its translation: CASRIDRVYPDTQYF.

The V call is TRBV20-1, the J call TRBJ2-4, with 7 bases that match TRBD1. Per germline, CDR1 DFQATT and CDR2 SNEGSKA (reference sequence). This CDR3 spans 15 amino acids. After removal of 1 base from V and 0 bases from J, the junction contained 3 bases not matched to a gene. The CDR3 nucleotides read TGCAGTGCTAGAGTTGGGACAGTAGCCAAAAACATTCAGTACTTC. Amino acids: CSARVGTVAKNIQYF.

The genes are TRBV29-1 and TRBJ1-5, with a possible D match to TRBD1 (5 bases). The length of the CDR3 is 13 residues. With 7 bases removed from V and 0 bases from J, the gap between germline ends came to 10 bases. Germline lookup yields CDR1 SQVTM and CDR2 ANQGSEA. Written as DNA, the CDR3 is TGCAGCGCTACTGACAGTAGCAATCAGCCCCAGCATTTT. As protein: CSATDSSNQPQHF.

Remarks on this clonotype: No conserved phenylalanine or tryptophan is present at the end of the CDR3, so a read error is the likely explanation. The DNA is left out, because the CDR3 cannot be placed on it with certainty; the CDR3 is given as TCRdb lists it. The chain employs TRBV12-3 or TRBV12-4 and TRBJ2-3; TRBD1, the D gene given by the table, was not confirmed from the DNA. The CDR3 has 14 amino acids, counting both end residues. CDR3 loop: CASSLRDSTDTEYS.

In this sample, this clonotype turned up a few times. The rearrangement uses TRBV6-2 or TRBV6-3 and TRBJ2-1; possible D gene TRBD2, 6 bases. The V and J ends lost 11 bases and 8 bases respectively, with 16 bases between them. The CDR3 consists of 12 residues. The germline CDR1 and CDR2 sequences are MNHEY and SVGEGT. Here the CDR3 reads CAGGNWGDEQFF. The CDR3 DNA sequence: TGTGCCGGCGGTAATTGGGGGGATGAGCAGTTCTTC.

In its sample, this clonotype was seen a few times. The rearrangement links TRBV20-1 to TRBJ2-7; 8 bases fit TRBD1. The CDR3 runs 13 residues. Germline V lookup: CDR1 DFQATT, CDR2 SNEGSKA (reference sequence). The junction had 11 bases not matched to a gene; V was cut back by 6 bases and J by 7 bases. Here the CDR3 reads CSAKGQGGYEQYF. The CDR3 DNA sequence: TGCAGTGCCAAAGGACAGGGTGGTTATGAGCAGTACTTC.

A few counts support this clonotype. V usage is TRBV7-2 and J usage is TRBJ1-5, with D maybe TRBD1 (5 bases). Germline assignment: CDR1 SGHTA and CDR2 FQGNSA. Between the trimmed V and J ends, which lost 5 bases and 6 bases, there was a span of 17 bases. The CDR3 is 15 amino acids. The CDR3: CASSPTGGGGQPQHF. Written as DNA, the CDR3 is TGTGCCAGCAGCCCGACGGGGGGAGGTGGTCAGCCCCAGCATTTT.

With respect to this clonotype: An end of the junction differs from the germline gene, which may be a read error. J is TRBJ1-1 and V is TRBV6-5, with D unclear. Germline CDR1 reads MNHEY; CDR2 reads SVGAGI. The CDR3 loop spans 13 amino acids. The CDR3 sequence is CASSYGEGTGAFF. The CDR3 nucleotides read TGTGCCAGCAGTTACGGGGAGGGTACTGGAGCTTTCTTT.

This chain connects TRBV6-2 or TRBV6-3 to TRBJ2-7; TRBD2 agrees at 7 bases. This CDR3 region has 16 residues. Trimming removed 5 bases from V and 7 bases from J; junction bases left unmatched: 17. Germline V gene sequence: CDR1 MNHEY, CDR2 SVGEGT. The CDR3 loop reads CASSILSPGGNNEQYF. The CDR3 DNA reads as TGTGCCAGCAGTATATTAAGCCCGGGGGGAAACAATGAGCAGTACTTC.

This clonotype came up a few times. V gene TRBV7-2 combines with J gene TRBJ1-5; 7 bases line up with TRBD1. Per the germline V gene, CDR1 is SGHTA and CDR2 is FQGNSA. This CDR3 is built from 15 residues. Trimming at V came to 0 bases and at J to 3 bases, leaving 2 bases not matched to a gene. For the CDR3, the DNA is TGTGCCAGCAGCTTAGCCGGGACAGACAATCAGCCCCAGCATTTT. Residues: CASSLAGTDNQPQHF. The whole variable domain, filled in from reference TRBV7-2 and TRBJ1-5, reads GAGVSQSPSNKVTEKGKDVELRCDPISGHTALYWYRQSLGQGLEFLIYFQGNSAPDKSGLPSDRFSAERTGGSVSTLTIQRTQQEDSAVYLCASSLAGTDNQPQHFGDGTRLSIL.

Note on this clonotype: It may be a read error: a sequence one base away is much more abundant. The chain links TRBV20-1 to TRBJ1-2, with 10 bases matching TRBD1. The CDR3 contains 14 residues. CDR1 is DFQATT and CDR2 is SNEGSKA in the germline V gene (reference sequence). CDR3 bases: TGCAGTGTTAGAGATACCGGGACAGGGGCCGGTAACACCTTC. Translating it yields CSVRDTGTGAGNTF.